The source of this TCR beta chain is a study of PD-L1 blockade in urothelial cancer. CDR1 and CDR2 from the germline V gene are SGHNT and YYREEE (reference sequence). J lost 2 bases, V lost 4 bases, and 11 bases had no gene match. This CDR3 is built from 16 residues. Templates that were synthetic TCR analogs were spiked into each PCR. The protocol was immunoSEQ multiplex PCR, while the TCRdb copy is restricted to in-frame clones and leaves out a portion. The sample contains 45,000 or so clones, around 82% of which appear only once. Patients were living with locally advanced or metastatic urothelial carcinoma.

The chain couples TRBV5-4 to TRBJ2-7; 8 nucleotides match TRBD1. The receptor was isolated from a man aged 65 to 79 with urothelial cancer. Sample: PBMCs, taken around atezolizumab (anti-PD-L1) treatment. The CDR3 DNA reads TGTGCCAGCAGCCCGGATCCGGGACAGGCGACCTACGAGCAGTACTTC. Protein product: CASSPDPGQATYEQYF.